The following is a T cell receptor beta chain sequence with its context. The record originates from a study of T cell changes during pregnancy in multiple sclerosis. Sequenced by immunoSEQ multiplex PCR; TCRdb stores in-frame clones only, minus some. The repertoire consists of tens of thousands of clones, with 92% occurring once and the leading ten covering approximately 0.85%. The V gene lost 1 base and the J gene lost 0 bases, with 10 bases spanning the gap. CDR1 and CDR2 from the germline V gene are SGHTA and FQGNSA. The CDR3 runs 17 residues. The rearrangement joins TRBV7-2 to TRBJ1-6; D may be TRBD1 (5 bases). This sequence was found in a female donor with multiple sclerosis, enrolled in a pregnancy study. The specimen was peripheral blood, collected in the first trimester of pregnancy. The CDR3, as DNA: TGTGCCAGCAGCTTAGTTTCCAGGGTCTCCTATAATTCACCCCTCCACTTT. The encoded protein is CASSLVSRVSYNSPLHF.